The entry below describes one TCR beta chain. Antigen specificity is unknown. Germline CDR1 SGHAT, CDR2 FQNNGV. The CDR3 covers 16 residues. Germline trimming cut 5 bases from V and 3 bases from J; bases unmatched to any gene: 8. The source of the sample is a study of T cells in Graves' hyperthyroidism and ophthalmopathy. Regarding the study as a whole: Researchers report that a 13 V-J model separated ophthalmopathy from stable hyperthyroidism. Blood samples included most of the expanded thyroid clonotypes exceeding 0.001. In validation, the model predicted ophthalmopathy. These predictions came a median roughly seven months before onset.

Uncontrolled infection, other autoimmune disease, pregnancy and lactation each barred patients from inclusion. The CDR3 regions of TCR beta were amplified from RNA transcripts. Primed by the HTBI set, a first-round RT-PCR was run on the TCR CDR3. TCRdb passed the multiplex PCR reads through MiXCR, listing each CDR3 protein once. The sample includes approximately 490,000 distinct CDR3 sequences, under 25% seen only once; the top ten take about half. The sequenced sample was blood. The receptor was derived from a woman in her sixties or seventies with Graves' ophthalmopathy. V is TRBV11-2 and J is TRBJ2-2; 8 bases line up with TRBD2. The chain's CDR3 is CASSTAGGADTGELFF. The CDR3, as DNA: TGTGCCAGCAGCACGGCGGGGGGCGCGGACACCGGGGAGCTGTTTTTT.